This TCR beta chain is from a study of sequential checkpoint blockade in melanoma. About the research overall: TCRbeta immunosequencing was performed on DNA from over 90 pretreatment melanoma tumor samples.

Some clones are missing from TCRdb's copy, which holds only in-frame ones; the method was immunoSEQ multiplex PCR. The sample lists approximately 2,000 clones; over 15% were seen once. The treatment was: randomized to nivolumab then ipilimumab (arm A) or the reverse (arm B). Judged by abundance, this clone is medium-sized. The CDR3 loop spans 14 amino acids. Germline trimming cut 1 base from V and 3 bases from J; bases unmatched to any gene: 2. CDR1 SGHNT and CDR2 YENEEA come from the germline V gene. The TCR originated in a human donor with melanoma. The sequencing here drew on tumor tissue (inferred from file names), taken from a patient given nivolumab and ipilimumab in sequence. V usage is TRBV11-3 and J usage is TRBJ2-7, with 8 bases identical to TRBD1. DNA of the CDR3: TGTGCCAGCAGCTTAGGGACAGGGAACTACGAGCAGTACTTC. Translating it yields CASSLGTGNYEQYF.